Listed below are T cell receptor beta chains from one sample, sequenced in a study of T cell responses to AZD1222 COVID-19 vaccine. The protocol was immunoSEQ multiplex PCR, while the TCRdb copy is restricted to in-frame clones and leaves out a portion. Seen here are some 93,000 clones, around nine tenths observed once, and the top ten hold roughly an eighth. The starting material was peripheral blood, obtained 28 days after the second AZD1222 dose. The receptors originated from an adult who received the AZD1222 COVID-19 vaccine. Each CDR3 is given with its conserved first and last residue. The D gene is left open where the match is weak. The size entry is marked missing in some rows and otherwise reads once, few, many or a size class.

17,TRBV5-6,.,TRBJ2-2,.,TGTGCCAGCAGCTCCATTAGGTACCCTCTGAACACCGGGGAGCTGTTTTTT,CASSSIRYPLNTGELFF
16,TRBV18,medium-sized,TRBJ2-1,.,TGTGCCAGCTCACCACCGGGGGTAGGGATCCACAATGAGCAGTTCTTC,CASSPPGVGIHNEQFF
16,TRBV19,.,TRBJ1-2,.,TGTGCCAGTAGTATGAATAGGGACCGTCATGGCTATGGCTACACCTTC,CASSMNRDRHGYGYTF
16,TRBV4-2,.,TRBJ2-2,.,TGTGCCAGCAGCCAAGACCCGGCGGGGTACACCGGGGAGCTGTTTTTT,CASSQDPAGYTGELFF
15,TRBV3-1/TRBV3-2,.,TRBJ2-3,TRBD2,TGTGCCAGCAGCCAAGTTAGCGGGAGCCCCGATACGCAGTATTTT,CASSQVSGSPDTQYF
13,TRBV5-6,.,TRBJ2-5,.,TGTGCCAGCAGCTTGGGTGTGGGAGAGACCCAGTACTTC,CASSLGVGETQYF
15,TRBV19,.,TRBJ2-7,TRBD2,TGTGCCAGTAGTACGGCCGGCGGGAGGACCTACGAGCAGTACTTC,CASSTAGGRTYEQYF
17,TRBV7-9,.,TRBJ2-5,TRBD2,TGTGCCAGCAGCCGTCGTCCGGGACTAGCGGGAGGGGAGACCCAGTACTTC,CASSRRPGLAGGETQYF
15,TRBV6-5,.,TRBJ2-3,TRBD1,TGTGCCAGCAGTAACAGGGGAAGGGCCCACGCTACGCAGTATTTT,CASSNRGRAHATQYF
13,TRBV12-3/TRBV12-4,.,TRBJ1-4,.,TGTGCCAGCAGTTTCGGGGGAAAGGAAAAACTGTTTTTT,CASSFGGKEKLFF
15,TRBV13,once,TRBJ1-3,TRBD1,TGTGCCAGCAGCTCGGACAGGGACTCTGGAAACACCATATATTTT,CASSSDRDSGNTIYF
17,TRBV7-2,.,TRBJ1-3,.,TGTGCCAGCAGCTTACCAGAAGCGGCAGGGAATAGAAACACCATATATTTT,CASSLPEAAGNRNTIYF
15,TRBV18,.,TRBJ2-2,.,TGTGCCAGCTCACCTGGTGGGGGCCTAACCGGGGAGCTGTTTTTT,CASSPGGGLTGELFF
14,TRBV7-8,.,TRBJ2-2,.,TGTGCCAGCAGCTTACAGGGGTGGGCCGGGGAGCTGTTTTTT,CASSLQGWAGELFF
15,TRBV19,.,TRBJ1-4,.,TGTGCCAGTACCCCAGGGCCCGGGACTAATGAAAAACTGTTTTTT,CASTPGPGTNEKLFF
15,TRBV7-9,.,TRBJ1-2,.,TGTGCCAGCAGCTTAACAGGGTCCGCTAACTATGGCTACACCTTC,CASSLTGSANYGYTF
14,TRBV5-1,.,TRBJ1-6,.,TGCGCCAGCAGCGAGGACCGGGGGAATTCACCCCTCCACTTT,CASSEDRGNSPLHF
15,TRBV13,.,TRBJ1-3,.,TGTGCCAGCAGCTGGGGGATTATCTCTGGAAACACCATATATTTT,CASSWGIISGNTIYF
15,TRBV20-1,.,TRBJ2-1,TRBD2,TGCAGTGCTAGTGAACTGACTAGCGACCGGTGGGAGCAGTTCTTC,CSASELTSDRWEQFF
18,TRBV9,.,TRBJ1-6,.,TGTGCCAGCAGCGTAGGCCCGGGTGGGCCCTCCTATAATTCACCCCTCCACTTT,CASSVGPGGPSYNSPLHF
13,TRBV7-9,.,TRBJ1-3,.,TGTGCCAGTAAACAGGGAACTGGAAACACCATATATTTT,CASKQGTGNTIYF
10,TRBV28,.,TRBJ2-1,.,TGTGCCAGCGGTCGCTATGAGCAGTTCTTC,CASGRYEQFF
16,TRBV5-6,.,TRBJ1-4,TRBD1,TGTGCCAGCGGGCCCGGGACAGGGTTTCTTAATGAAAAACTGTTTTTT,CASGPGTGFLNEKLFF
16,TRBV5-4,.,TRBJ2-5,TRBD2,TGTGCCAGCAGCTTGGCTCTAGCGGGGTTGGGGGAGACCCAGTACTTC,CASSLALAGLGETQYF
15,TRBV4-2,.,TRBJ2-1,.,TGTGCCAGCAGCCAAGAGGGACATACCTACAATGAGCAGTTCTTC,CASSQEGHTYNEQFF
17,TRBV29-1,.,TRBJ2-7,.,TGCAGCGTTGTTCAAGTAGTTCTGGACCACTTCTCCTACGAGCAGTACTTC,CSVVQVVLDHFSYEQYF
15,TRBV14,.,TRBJ1-6,.,TGTGCCAGCAGCCAAGTCCAGGGGTATAATTCACCCCTCCACTTT,CASSQVQGYNSPLHF
17,TRBV19,.,TRBJ2-3,TRBD2,TGTGCCAGTAGTAAACTAGCGGGAGCCCCAGGAGCAGATACGCAGTATTTT,CASSKLAGAPGADTQYF
15,TRBV19,.,TRBJ2-1,TRBD1,TGTGCCAGTAGTAGGGGACAGGGTTCCTACAATGAGCAGTTCTTC,CASSRGQGSYNEQFF
16,TRBV5-1,.,TRBJ2-2,.,TGCGCCAGCAGCTTGCGGCCGGGGACGAACACCGGGGAGCTGTTTTTT,CASSLRPGTNTGELFF
16,TRBV6-5,.,TRBJ2-7,.,TGTGCCAGCAGTTACTCGATCGGCAGGAACGGAGCCGAGCAGTACTTC,CASSYSIGRNGAEQYF
14,TRBV6-5,once,TRBJ1-1,.,TGTGCCAGCACTGGGGCCAATTCGAACACTGAAGCTTTCTTT,CASTGANSNTEAFF
14,TRBV5-1,.,TRBJ2-1,.,TGCGCCAGCAGCTTACTAGAAGCTTACAATGAGCAGTTCTTC,CASSLLEAYNEQFF
13,TRBV2,once,TRBJ1-1,.,TGTGCCAGCGGGAGGGAGGGGAACACTGAAGCTTTCTTT,CASGREGNTEAFF
15,TRBV28,.,TRBJ2-7,TRBD2,TGTGCCAGCAGCTTTGGACTAGCGGGATTCTACGAGCAGTACTTC,CASSFGLAGFYEQYF
12,TRBV5-8,.,TRBJ1-5,.,TGTGCCAGCAGCTTCTACAATCAGCCCCAGCATTTT,CASSFYNQPQHF
12,TRBV2,.,TRBJ2-7,TRBD1,TGTGCCAGCAGTTTGACAGGGAACGAGCAGTACTTC,CASSLTGNEQYF
17,TRBV19,.,TRBJ1-5,.,TGTGCCAGTAGTGTATCCCCCGGGACACTCAACAATCAGCCCCAGCATTTT,CASSVSPGTLNNQPQHF
15,TRBV27,.,TRBJ2-4,.,TGTGCCAGCAGTGCCACCTACGGGTTAGGAAACATTCAGTACTTC,CASSATYGLGNIQYF
14,TRBV19,once,TRBJ2-2,.,TGTGCCAGTAGTATAGGAGGAGCGTCCGGGGAGCTGTTTTTT,CASSIGGASGELFF
14,TRBV15,.,TRBJ1-2,TRBD1,TGTGCCACCAGCAGAGGTGAAGGGGGCGTTCGCTACACCTTC,CATSRGEGGVRYTF
15,TRBV2,.,TRBJ1-2,TRBD1,TGTGCCAGCACTCCCTTGACAGGGGGGGACTATGGCTACACCTTC,CASTPLTGGDYGYTF
13,TRBV2,.,TRBJ1-2,TRBD1,TGTGCCAGCAGTGAGACAGGGGACTATGGCTACACCTTC,CASSETGDYGYTF
14,TRBV6-1,.,TRBJ1-6,.,TGTGCCAGCAGTGACGGGACACGAGCTTCACCCCTCCACTTT,CASSDGTRASPLHF
16,TRBV11-3,.,TRBJ2-2,TRBD1,TGTGCCAGCAGCCACTGGGACAGGAGCAACACCGGGGAGCTGTTTTTT,CASSHWDRSNTGELFF
14,TRBV7-9,once,TRBJ1-1,TRBD1,TGTGCCAGCAGCCCGGGACAGATGAACACTGAAGCTTTCTTT,CASSPGQMNTEAFF
14,TRBV19,.,TRBJ1-2,TRBD1,TGTGCCAGTAGTGTCGACAGGGGCAACTATGGCTACACCTTC,CASSVDRGNYGYTF
14,TRBV30,.,TRBJ1-3,.,TGTGCCTGGAGTGAACGGGGATCTGGAAACACCATATATTTT,CAWSERGSGNTIYF
13,TRBV12-3/TRBV12-4,.,TRBJ1-3,.,TGTGCCAGCGGGGGCAGGGCTGGAAACACCATATATTTT,CASGGRAGNTIYF
15,TRBV28,.,TRBJ1-1,TRBD1,TGTGCCAGCAGCCCAGGGGGAGGAATAAACACTGAAGCTTTCTTT,CASSPGGGINTEAFF
12,TRBV12-3/TRBV12-4,.,TRBJ2-1,.,TGTGCCAGCAGTTTTTCCCGGAATGAGCAGTTCTTC,CASSFSRNEQFF
14,TRBV7-9,.,TRBJ2-7,.,TGTGCCAGCAGCTTTTCGGGCGGCTCCTACGAGCAGTACTTC,CASSFSGGSYEQYF
13,TRBV4-3,.,TRBJ1-2,.,TGCGCCAGCAGCCAGGAGCGAGGGCATGGCTACACCTTC,CASSQERGHGYTF
15,TRBV5-1,.,TRBJ1-6,TRBD1,TGCGCCAGCAGCTTGGGGGACAGGGGAAATTCACCCCTCCACTTT,CASSLGDRGNSPLHF
18,TRBV5-1,.,TRBJ2-2,TRBD2,TGCGCCAGCAGCTTAGGACTAGCGGGAGGGTACAGCACCGGGGAGCTGTTTTTT,CASSLGLAGGYSTGELFF
15,TRBV7-2,.,TRBJ2-7,.,TGTGCCAGCAGCTTAACACCCTCCGACGCCTACGAGCAGTACTTC,CASSLTPSDAYEQYF
15,TRBV7-9,once,TRBJ1-6,.,TGTGCCAGCAGTACGCATGGGGGTGGTGGTTCACCCCTCCACTTT,CASSTHGGGGSPLHF
15,TRBV11-3,.,TRBJ2-5,TRBD1,TGTGCCAGCAGCTTAGCTGGGACAGGGGAGGAGACCCAGTACTTC,CASSLAGTGEETQYF
11,TRBV30,.,TRBJ2-5,.,TGTGCCTGGAGTGTACCTGGGGCCCAGTACTTC,CAWSVPGAQYF
15,TRBV11-2,.,TRBJ2-1,TRBD1,TGTGCCAGCAGCTTACAGGGGGTCTCCTACAATGAGCAGTTCTTC,CASSLQGVSYNEQFF